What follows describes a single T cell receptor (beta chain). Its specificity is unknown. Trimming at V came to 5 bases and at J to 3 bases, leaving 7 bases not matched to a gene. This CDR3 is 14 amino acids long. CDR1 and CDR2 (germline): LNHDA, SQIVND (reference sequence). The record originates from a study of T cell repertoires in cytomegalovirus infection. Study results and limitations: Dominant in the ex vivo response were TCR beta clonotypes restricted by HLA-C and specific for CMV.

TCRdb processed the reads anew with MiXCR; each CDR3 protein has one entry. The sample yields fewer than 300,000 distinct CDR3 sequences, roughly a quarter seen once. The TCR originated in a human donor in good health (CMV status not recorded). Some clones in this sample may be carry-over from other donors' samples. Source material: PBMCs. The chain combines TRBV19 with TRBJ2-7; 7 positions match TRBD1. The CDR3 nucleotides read TGTGCCAGTAGTCCCTGGGACAGAAACTACGAGCAGTACTTC. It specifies CASSPWDRNYEQYF.